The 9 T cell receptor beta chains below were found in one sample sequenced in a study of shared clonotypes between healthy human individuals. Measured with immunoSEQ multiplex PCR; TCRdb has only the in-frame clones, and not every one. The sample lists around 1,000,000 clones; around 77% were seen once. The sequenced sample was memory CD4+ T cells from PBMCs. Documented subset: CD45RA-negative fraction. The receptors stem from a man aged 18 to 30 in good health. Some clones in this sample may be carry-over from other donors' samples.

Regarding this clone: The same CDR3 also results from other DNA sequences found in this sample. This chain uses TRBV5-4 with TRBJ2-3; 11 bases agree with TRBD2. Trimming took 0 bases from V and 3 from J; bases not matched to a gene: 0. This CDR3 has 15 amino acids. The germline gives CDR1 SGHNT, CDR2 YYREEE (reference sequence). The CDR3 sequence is CASSLGLAGTDTQYF. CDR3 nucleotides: TGTGCCAGCAGCTTGGGACTAGCGGGAACAGATACGCAGTATTTT.

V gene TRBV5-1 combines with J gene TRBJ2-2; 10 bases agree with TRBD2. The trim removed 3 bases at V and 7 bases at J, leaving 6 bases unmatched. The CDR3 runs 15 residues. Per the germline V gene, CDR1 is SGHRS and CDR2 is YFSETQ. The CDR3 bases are TGCGCCAGCAGCTCGCTAGCGGGAGTTGGCGGGGAGCTGTTTTTT. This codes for CASSSLAGVGGELFF. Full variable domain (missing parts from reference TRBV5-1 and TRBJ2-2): KAGVTQTPRYLIKTRGQQVTLSCSPISGHRSVSWYQQTPGQGLQFLFEYFSETQRNKGNFPGRFSGRQFSNSRSEMNVSTLELGDSALYLCASSSLAGVGGELFFGEGSRLTVL.

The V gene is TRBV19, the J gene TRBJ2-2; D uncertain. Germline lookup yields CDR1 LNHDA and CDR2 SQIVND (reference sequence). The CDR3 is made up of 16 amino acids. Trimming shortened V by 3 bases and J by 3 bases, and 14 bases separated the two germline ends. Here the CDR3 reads CASSMYPRGDTGELFF. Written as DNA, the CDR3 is TGTGCCAGTAGTATGTACCCCCGAGGTGACACCGGGGAGCTGTTTTTT.

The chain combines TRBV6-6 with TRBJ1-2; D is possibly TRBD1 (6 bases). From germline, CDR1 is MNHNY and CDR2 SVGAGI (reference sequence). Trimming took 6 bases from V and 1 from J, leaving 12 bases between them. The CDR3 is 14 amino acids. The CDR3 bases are TGTGCCAGCAGCCTCAGACAGGATAACTATGGCTACACCTTC. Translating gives CASSLRQDNYGYTF.

CDR3 protein: CASSPPYRSYNEQFF. The CDR3 bases are TGTGCCAGCAGCCCCCCCTATAGGTCCTACAATGAGCAGTTCTTC. The rearrangement joins TRBV7-2 to TRBJ2-1; D not resolved. Germline V gives CDR1 SGHTA, CDR2 FQGNSA. Between the trimmed V and J ends, which lost 5 bases and 1 base, there was a span of 12 bases. CDR3 length equals 15 residues. Full variable domain (remainder filled in from reference TRBV7-2 and TRBJ2-1): GAGVSQSPSNKVTEKGKDVELRCDPISGHTALYWYRQSLGQGLEFLIYFQGNSAPDKSGLPSDRFSAERTGGSVSTLTIQRTQQEDSAVYLCASSPPYRSYNEQFFGPGTRLTVL.

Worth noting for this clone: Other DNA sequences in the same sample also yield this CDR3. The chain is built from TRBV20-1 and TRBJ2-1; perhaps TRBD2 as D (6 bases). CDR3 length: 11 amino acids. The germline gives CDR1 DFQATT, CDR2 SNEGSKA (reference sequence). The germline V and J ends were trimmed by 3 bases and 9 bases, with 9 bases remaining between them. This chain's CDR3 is CSASGSGEQFF. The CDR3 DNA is TGCAGTGCTAGCGGGAGTGGTGAGCAGTTCTTC.

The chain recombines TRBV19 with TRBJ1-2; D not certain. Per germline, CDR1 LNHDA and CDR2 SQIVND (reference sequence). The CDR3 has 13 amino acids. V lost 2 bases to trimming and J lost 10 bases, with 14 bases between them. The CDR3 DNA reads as TGTGCCAGTAGTATACTCAGCGTCCGTGACTACACCTTC. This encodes CASSILSVRDYTF.

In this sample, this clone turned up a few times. In nucleotides, the CDR3 is TGTGCCAGCAGCCGGGGGCGTGGAGCCGGCTATAATCAGCCCCAGCATTTT. This sequence encodes CASSRGRGAGYNQPQHF. V is TRBV5-6 and J is TRBJ1-5, with D maybe TRBD1 (6 bases). V lost 4 bases to trimming and J lost 4 bases, with 21 bases between them. The CDR3 totals 17 residues. The germline V gene encodes CDR1 SGHDT and CDR2 YYEEEE.

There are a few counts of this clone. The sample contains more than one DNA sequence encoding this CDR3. CDR3 sequence (DNA): TGCAGTGCTAGAGGGGAGCAGCCCCAGCATTTT. It yields the protein CSARGEQPQHF. J is TRBJ1-5 and V is TRBV20-1; no definite D call. The V end was cut by 1 base, the J end by 7 bases, with 5 bases between. This CDR3 has 11 residues. Germline-derived CDR1 and CDR2 are DFQATT and SNEGSKA (reference sequence).